The rows below give T cell receptor beta chains drawn from one sample of a study of a mutant IDH1 vaccine in newly diagnosed glioma. What these receptors recognize is not known. Clones were read by immunoSEQ multiplex PCR, and TCRdb kept only the in-frame ones, dropping some. The sample has about 53,000 clones, about three quarters seen once. The sequencing here drew on PBMCs, taken from a glioma patient whose treatment included an IDH1 peptide vaccine. Receptors originate from a woman aged 40 to 50 with glioma. Some clones in this sample may be carry-over from other donors' samples. Each CDR3 is given with its conserved first and last residue. The D gene is left open where the match is weak. The listing skips clone size in some rows; elsewhere it reads once, few, many or a size class.

. | TRBJ1-2 | TRBV7-2 | . | 14 | CASSSGQRGDGYTF | TGTGCCAGCAGCTCCGGACAGAGAGGTGATGGCTACACCTTC
. | TRBJ2-7 | TRBV4-2 | . | 15 | CASSQGEPGVGEQYF | TGTGCCAGCAGCCAAGGAGAGCCGGGGGTTGGCGAGCAGTACTTC
. | TRBJ1-6 | TRBV6-4 | . | 13 | CASSEFRESPLHF | TGTGCCAGCAGTGAGTTTCGGGAATCACCCCTCCACTTT
. | TRBJ2-1 | TRBV11-2 | TRBD1 | 16 | CASSLGGTGELNEQFF | TGTGCCAGCAGCCTTGGAGGGACAGGGGAACTGAATGAGCAGTTCTTC
. | TRBJ2-3 | TRBV7-9 | . | 18 | CASSLVGGAKTSTDTQYF | TGTGCCAGCAGCTTGGTGGGGGGGGCAAAAACTAGCACAGATACGCAGTATTTT
. | TRBJ2-2 | TRBV18 | TRBD1 | 16 | CASSPSNRGNTGELFF | TGTGCCAGCTCACCATCGAACAGGGGGAACACCGGGGAGCTGTTTTTT
. | TRBJ1-4 | TRBV19 | . | 15 | CASTPKRGGEEKLFF | TGTGCCAGTACCCCTAAAAGAGGGGGAGAAGAAAAACTGTTTTTT
. | TRBJ1-2 | TRBV19 | TRBD1 | 14 | CASTVHRGADGYTF | TGTGCCAGTACCGTACACAGGGGCGCCGATGGCTACACCTTC
. | TRBJ2-7 | TRBV4-2 | . | 14 | CASSHPTAPYEQYF | TGTGCCAGCAGCCACCCGACCGCCCCCTACGAGCAGTACTTC
. | TRBJ2-6 | TRBV2 | . | 16 | CAYRDGPSSGANVLTF | TGTGCCTACCGGGACGGGCCAAGCTCTGGGGCCAACGTCCTGACTTTC
. | TRBJ1-3 | TRBV30 | . | 13 | CAWSRISGNTIYF | TGTGCCTGGAGTCGGATCTCTGGAAACACCATATATTTT
few | TRBJ1-6 | TRBV30 | . | 11 | CAWSTNSPLHF | TGTGCCTGGAGTACAAATTCACCCCTCCACTTT
. | TRBJ2-6 | TRBV19 | . | 20 | CASSISSQQGVVSGANVLTF | TGTGCCAGTAGTATCTCTTCTCAACAGGGTGTGGTCTCTGGGGCCAACGTCCTGACTTTC
. | TRBJ1-5 | TRBV6-4 | . | 15 | CASSVFGPSNQPQHF | TGTGCCAGCAGTGTTTTCGGGCCTAGCAATCAGCCCCAGCATTTT
. | TRBJ2-7 | TRBV27 | . | 12 | CASSFNSYEQYF | TGTGCCAGCAGTTTCAACTCCTACGAGCAGTACTTC
. | TRBJ1-1 | TRBV2 | . | 15 | CASSEAKTGNTEAFF | TGTGCCAGCAGTGAAGCGAAGACAGGGAACACTGAAGCTTTCTTT
few | TRBJ2-2 | TRBV19 | TRBD1 | 13 | CASSNRGFGELFF | TGTGCCAGTAGTAACAGGGGTTTCGGGGAGCTGTTTTTT
once | TRBJ2-3 | TRBV4-3 | . | 16 | CASSQERGARHGTQYF | TGCGCCAGCAGCCAAGAACGGGGGGCCCGCCATGGTACGCAGTATTTT
. | TRBJ1-1 | TRBV6-5 | . | 15 | CASSHPRGANTEAFF | TGTGCCAGCAGTCACCCAAGGGGGGCGAACACTGAAGCTTTCTTT
. | TRBJ2-1 | TRBV7-8 | TRBD2 | 16 | CASNRRGLASNNEQFF | TGTGCCAGCAATCGTCGGGGACTAGCCTCAAACAATGAGCAGTTCTTC
. | TRBJ1-1 | TRBV15 | . | 16 | CATRYRGRGLNTEAFF | TGTGCCACCAGGTATCGGGGACGAGGGCTGAACACTGAAGCTTTCTTT
few | TRBJ1-5 | TRBV6-6 | TRBD1 | 15 | CASTRGQVFGQPQHF | TGTGCCAGCACTAGGGGACAGGTATTCGGTCAGCCCCAGCATTTT
. | TRBJ2-2 | TRBV7-9 | . | 13 | CASSNTRGGELFF | TGTGCCAGCAGCAACACCCGCGGCGGGGAGCTGTTTTTT